One sample yielded the 5 T cell receptor beta chains listed below, sequenced in a study of T cells in Graves' hyperthyroidism and ophthalmopathy. The source material, RNA transcripts, was used to amplify TCR beta CDR3 regions. The HTBI primer set drove a first-round RT-PCR of the TCR CDR3. In TCRdb, the multiplex PCR reads were re-called with MiXCR into one record per CDR3 protein. The data contain approximately 610,000 distinct CDR3 sequences, about 15% of them singletons. The sequenced material came from blood. The source is a woman aged 40 to 55 with Graves' ophthalmopathy.

This clonotype came up a few times. CDR3 sequence: CASTGLAPEAFF. Written as DNA, the CDR3 is TGTGCCAGCACCGGCCTCGCTCCTGAAGCTTTCTTT. The chain is built from TRBV6-2 or TRBV6-3 and TRBJ1-1; D gene unclear. CDR1 is MNHEY and CDR2 is SVGEGT in the germline V gene. V lost 7 bases, J lost 6 bases, and 12 bases lay in between. The CDR3 consists of 12 residues.

This clonotype was observed at least ten times. The chain combines TRBV6-1 with TRBJ1-1; a possible D gene is TRBD1 (5 bases). Germline V gene lookup returns CDR1 MNHNS and CDR2 SASEGT. The CDR3 has 17 residues. Deletions cut 4 bases from V and 0 bases from J, with 18 bases between. Written as DNA, the CDR3 is TGTGCCAGCAGTGCGGGGGGATATCAAGGAGTGAACACTGAAGCTTTCTTT. It is translated as CASSAGGYQGVNTEAFF.

The V gene is TRBV7-2, the J gene TRBJ2-7; D is perhaps TRBD1 (5 bases). Germline V gene sequence: CDR1 SGHTA, CDR2 FQGNSA. The CDR3 has 13 residues. The V end lost 5 bases, the J end lost 2 bases, and 10 bases lay between the germline ends. The CDR3: CASSPVQAYEQYF. CDR3 nucleotides: TGTGCCAGCAGCCCTGTACAGGCCTACGAGCAGTACTTC.

The rearrangement uses TRBV6-5 and TRBJ1-1; D unclear. V lost 3 bases to trimming and J lost 6 bases, with 11 bases between them. Looked up from germline, CDR1 is MNHEY and CDR2 is SVGAGI. The CDR3 runs to 13 residues. The CDR3 coding sequence is TGTGCCAGCAGTTATGCAGGCGGGGCTGAAGCTTTCTTT. Its translation is CASSYAGGAEAFF.

This clonotype was recorded many times. The chain's CDR3 is CASSVGRKETQYF. The CDR3 DNA reads TGTGCCAGTTCGGTGGGCCGGAAAGAGACCCAGTACTTC. The chain carries TRBV6-1 and TRBJ2-5; no firm D call. The CDR3 has 13 residues. Germline lookup yields CDR1 MNHNS and CDR2 SASEGT. The ends were cut back, 9 bases at V and 3 bases at J, with 14 bases in the middle.